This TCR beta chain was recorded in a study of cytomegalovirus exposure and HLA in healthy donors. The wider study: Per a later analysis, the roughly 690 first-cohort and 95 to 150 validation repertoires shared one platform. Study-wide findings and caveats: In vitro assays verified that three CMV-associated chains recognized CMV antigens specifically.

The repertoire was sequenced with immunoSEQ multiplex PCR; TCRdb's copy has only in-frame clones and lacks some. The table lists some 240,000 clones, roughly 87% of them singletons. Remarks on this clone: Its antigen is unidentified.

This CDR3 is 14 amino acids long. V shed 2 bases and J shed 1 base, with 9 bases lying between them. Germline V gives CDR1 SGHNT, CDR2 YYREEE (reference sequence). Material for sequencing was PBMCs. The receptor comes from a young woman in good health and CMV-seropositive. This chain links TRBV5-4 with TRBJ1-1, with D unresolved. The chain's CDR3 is CASSLEPQNTEAFF. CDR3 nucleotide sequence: TGTGCCAGCAGCTTAGAGCCGCAGAACACTGAAGCTTTCTTT.